Listed below are T cell receptor beta chains from one sample, sequenced in a study of blood T cells in healthy people across ages. Each CDR3 protein gets one entry after TCRdb re-called the 5' RACE reads with MiXCR. This sample has 1 million or so distinct CDR3 sequences, with around 25% found just once. The same data also contributed to another study, on T cells of mothers and their children.

The sample was blood. The receptors stem from a girl aged 2-10 years in good health. Both conserved end residues are part of each CDR3. D genes are given only for firm matches. Expanded clones are given a class, and other clones once, few, many or no size at all.

CDR3nt | CDR3aa | abundance | j_gene | v_gene | d_gene
TGCGCCAGCAGCCAAGTTAGGGGGGCTAGCGGAGCCTACAATGAGCAGTTCTTC | CASSQVRGASGAYNEQFF | - | TRBJ2-1 | TRBV4-1 | -
TGTGCCACCAGCCCGGGCCGACAGGGCTCCCTTGGCGAGACCCAGTACTTC | CATSPGRQGSLGETQYF | few | TRBJ2-5 | TRBV15 | TRBD1
TGCAGTGCTAGGGATCCAGCGGGAGCCCTCCAAGAGACCCAGTACTTC | CSARDPAGALQETQYF | - | TRBJ2-5 | TRBV20-1 | TRBD2
TGTGCCAGCAGCCCCGCCAGCTACCAAGAGACCCAGTACTTC | CASSPASYQETQYF | few | TRBJ2-5 | TRBV7-9 | -
TGTGCCAGCATGGGTGTCGAGGAATCGAACTATGGCTACACCTTC | CASMGVEESNYGYTF | - | TRBJ1-2 | TRBV5-6 | -
TGCAGTGCTAGAGAAAGAGGACGGAACTATGGCTACACCTTC | CSARERGRNYGYTF | - | TRBJ1-2 | TRBV20-1 | -
TGTGCCAGTAGTATTGACAGGGAGAGCTATGGCTACACCTTC | CASSIDRESYGYTF | - | TRBJ1-2 | TRBV19 | TRBD1
TGCGCCAGCAGCCCCTACAGTAACACTGAAGCTTTCTTT | CASSPYSNTEAFF | many | TRBJ1-1 | TRBV5-1 | -
TGTGCCAGCGGCGGCCCAGGACGGAACACTGAAGCTTTCTTT | CASGGPGRNTEAFF | - | TRBJ1-1 | TRBV7-2 | -
TGCGCCAGCAGCCCTGAGCCAGGGGGCAACTACGAGCAGTACTTC | CASSPEPGGNYEQYF | - | TRBJ2-7 | TRBV4-1 | TRBD1
TGTGCCACCAGTGATCCCATGGCAGGGAATTCCGGGGAGCTGTTTTTT | CATSDPMAGNSGELFF | - | TRBJ2-2 | TRBV24-1 | -
TGTGCCAGCAGCCCGGAAGTGGGGGAGCAGTACTTC | CASSPEVGEQYF | - | TRBJ2-7 | TRBV7-9 | -
TGTGCCAGCAGTTACAACGGGGGCTACACCTTC | CASSYNGGYTF | once | TRBJ1-2 | TRBV6-6 | -
TGCGCCAGCAGCTTGCCAGGACAGGGTGACACCGGGGAGCTGTTTTTT | CASSLPGQGDTGELFF | few | TRBJ2-2 | TRBV5-1 | TRBD1
TGTGCCAGCAGCTTGGAGGGCGGAGCCTTTGCTGGCTACACCTTC | CASSLEGGAFAGYTF | - | TRBJ1-2 | TRBV5-5 | -
TGCGCCAGCAGCTTGGAGGGTTCCTGGGGCTACACCTTC | CASSLEGSWGYTF | - | TRBJ1-2 | TRBV5-1 | -
TGTGCCAGCAGCTTAACTGGGACAGGCGGGAAGGAAAAACTGTTTTTT | CASSLTGTGGKEKLFF | few | TRBJ1-4 | TRBV11-2 | TRBD1
TGTGCCAGCAGCAGGAATGAGCACTTCTTC | CASSRNEHFF | - | TRBJ2-1 | TRBV2 | -
TGTGCCAGCAGCGATACATTGGGTTCACCCCTCCACTTT | CASSDTLGSPLHF | - | TRBJ1-6 | TRBV11-2 | -
TGCAGTACTACTAGCGGGAGTGGTGGCACCGGGGAGCTGTTTTTT | CSTTSGSGGTGELFF | - | TRBJ2-2 | TRBV20-1 | TRBD2
TGTGCCAGCAGCTCCCACCGGGAGCGCACAGATACGCAGTATTTT | CASSSHRERTDTQYF | - | TRBJ2-3 | TRBV7-9 | -
TGTGCCAGCAGCTTAGTTGCGGGTACGCAGTATTTT | CASSLVAGTQYF | few | TRBJ2-3 | TRBV11-2 | -
TGCAGTGTCCCTAGCGAAGGGACCCAGTACTTC | CSVPSEGTQYF | few | TRBJ2-5 | TRBV20-1 | -
TGTGCCAGCAGTTTATCCGGGGGGGCCTCCGGGGAGCTGTTTTTT | CASSLSGGASGELFF | - | TRBJ2-2 | TRBV28 | TRBD2
TGTGCCAGCAGCCACGGACAGCCCAAGGACGAGCAGTACTTC | CASSHGQPKDEQYF | few | TRBJ2-7 | TRBV3-1 | -
TGTGCCAGCAGTCCCTACAGACTAGCGGAGGGGAATGAGCAGTTCTTC | CASSPYRLAEGNEQFF | - | TRBJ2-1 | TRBV6-1 | TRBD2
TGTGCCAGTAGACGGACAGGGGGCGATGGCTACACCTTC | CASRRTGGDGYTF | - | TRBJ1-2 | TRBV19 | TRBD1
TGTGCCAGTGGGCCAGGGGTTAATGGAAAACTGTTTTTT | CASGPGVNGKLFF | once | TRBJ1-4 | TRBV7-2 | -
TGTGCCAGCAGCTTAGTGCTGACATATGGCTACACCTTC | CASSLVLTYGYTF | - | TRBJ1-2 | TRBV7-2 | -
TGCAGTGCAGGGGGGCGGGCGTTAGGGAATGAGCAGTTCTTC | CSAGGRALGNEQFF | - | TRBJ2-1 | TRBV20-1 | -
TGTGCCACCAGTGACCCCCTCACGGGCTACACCTTC | CATSDPLTGYTF | few | TRBJ1-2 | TRBV24-1 | -
TGTGCCAGCAGCCAAGGGGTATCGGTGATGGAAGGAGAGACCCAGTACTTC | CASSQGVSVMEGETQYF | few | TRBJ2-5 | TRBV14 | -
TGCGCCAGCACGGGGACTAGCGGGGGGCCGTACCAAGAGACCCAGTACTTC | CASTGTSGGPYQETQYF | few | TRBJ2-5 | TRBV5-1 | TRBD2
TGCGCCAGCAGTGAGAAGGGCTTGAGCTACAATGAGCAGTTCTTC | CASSEKGLSYNEQFF | few | TRBJ2-1 | TRBV10-2 | -
TGTGCCAGCAGCTTAGGCTCTAGCGGCCAAGAGACCCAGTACTTC | CASSLGSSGQETQYF | - | TRBJ2-5 | TRBV7-9 | TRBD2
TGTGCCACCAGCAAAGACCCCGGGACAGGGGTATCCGGCTACACCTTC | CATSKDPGTGVSGYTF | - | TRBJ1-2 | TRBV24-1 | TRBD1
TGCAGCGTTCGGTTTTGGGGGGCCCTCCATGAGCAGTTCTTC | CSVRFWGALHEQFF | - | TRBJ2-1 | TRBV29-1 | -
TGTGCCAGCAGAGAAGGGGGTTTCTCCGAGCAGTACTTC | CASREGGFSEQYF | few | TRBJ2-7 | TRBV28 | -
TGCAGTGCTAGAGATAGAGACAGGGTTTACAATGAGCAGTTCTTC | CSARDRDRVYNEQFF | - | TRBJ2-1 | TRBV20-1 | TRBD1
TGTGCCAGCAGGGAGGCGGGCAATCAGCCCCAGCATTTT | CASREAGNQPQHF | - | TRBJ1-5 | TRBV12-3/TRBV12-4 | -
TGTGCCAGCAGTCAGGCCTGGACTACCTACTACGAGCAGTACTTC | CASSQAWTTYYEQYF | many | TRBJ2-7 | TRBV6-2/TRBV6-3 | -
TGTGCCGTCCAGGGCCCAGCCTACGAGCAGTACTTC | CAVQGPAYEQYF | few | TRBJ2-7 | TRBV27 | -
TGCAGTGCTAGGGGGGGCCGTTTGGTGGGTGAAGCTTTCTTT | CSARGGRLVGEAFF | - | TRBJ1-1 | TRBV20-1 | -
TGTGCCAGCAGCGACCGCAGAGGAGCCTACGAGCAGTACTTC | CASSDRRGAYEQYF | few | TRBJ2-7 | TRBV7-8 | -
TGTGCCAGCAGCCGTCGAGTCGGGGGACAGTTCTATGGCTACACCTTC | CASSRRVGGQFYGYTF | - | TRBJ1-2 | TRBV2 | TRBD1
TGTGCCAGCAGCTTAAGGCGGGGATTATCAGATACGCAGTATTTT | CASSLRRGLSDTQYF | - | TRBJ2-3 | TRBV7-9 | -
TGTGCCAGCAGTGAAGTGGGCTTCAGCTCTGGGGCCAACGTCCTGACTTTC | CASSEVGFSSGANVLTF | few | TRBJ2-6 | TRBV25-1 | -
TGTGCCAGCGTACCGGGGTCATTCGAGACCCAGTACTTC | CASVPGSFETQYF | few | TRBJ2-5 | TRBV6-6 | -
TGTGCCAGCAGCCGCTCAGGGGAAGGCTACGAGCAGTACTTC | CASSRSGEGYEQYF | - | TRBJ2-7 | TRBV6-6 | -
TGCAGTGCTCCGGACAGGGGGTCAGGAGAGACCCAGTACTTC | CSAPDRGSGETQYF | once | TRBJ2-5 | TRBV20-1 | TRBD1
TGTGCCAGCAGTTACTCGTTTGCAGTCCTTTCCTACAATGAGCAGTTCTTC | CASSYSFAVLSYNEQFF | - | TRBJ2-1 | TRBV6-2/TRBV6-3 | -
TGTGCCAGCAGCCACGGAGGCACAGATACGCAGTATTTT | CASSHGGTDTQYF | - | TRBJ2-3 | TRBV7-3 | -
TGTGCCAGCAGTCCGACTAGCGGTTACAATGAGCAGTTCTTC | CASSPTSGYNEQFF | many | TRBJ2-1 | TRBV12-3/TRBV12-4 | TRBD2
TGTGCCATCAGTGAGTCAGGGGCCAGCCAAGAGACCCAGTACTTC | CAISESGASQETQYF | few | TRBJ2-5 | TRBV10-3 | -
TGCAGCGTTGATGGCGGGGGGGAGAAGAAGTGGCAAGAGACCCAGTACTTC | CSVDGGGEKKWQETQYF | few | TRBJ2-5 | TRBV29-1 | TRBD2
TGTGCCAGCAGTTTACTTAGCGTCGCAGAGACCCAGTACTTC | CASSLLSVAETQYF | few | TRBJ2-5 | TRBV28 | -
TGCAGCGTCCAGACAGGATCTTTCTACAATGAGCAGTTCTTC | CSVQTGSFYNEQFF | - | TRBJ2-1 | TRBV29-1 | -
TGTGCCAGCAAACAACCCTCCTACAATGAGCAGTTCTTC | CASKQPSYNEQFF | - | TRBJ2-1 | TRBV2 | -